These 9 T cell receptor beta chains were sequenced from one sample in a study of CD8 T cells in Susac syndrome. The RNA, 0.5 to 1 ug, was put through reverse transcription using random hexamers. A single record per CDR3 protein comes from TCRdb applying MiXCR to the immunoSEQ multiplex PCR reads. The sample yields some 100,000 distinct CDR3 sequences, 95% seen once. The specimen sequenced was CD8+ T cells from PBMCs. These receptors were taken from a human donor with Susac syndrome.

The chain couples TRBV2 to TRBJ2-5, with D perhaps TRBD2 (5 bases). This CDR3 contains 13 residues. With 9 bases removed from V and 5 bases from J, the gap between germline ends came to 16 bases. Germline V gene sequence: CDR1 SNHLY, CDR2 FYNNEI. The CDR3 sequence is CAREGGLGETQYF. The CDR3 nucleotides read TGTGCCAGAGAGGGCGGTCTCGGCGAGACCCAGTACTTC.

The chain combines TRBV20-1 with TRBJ2-1, with TRBD2 matching 7 bases. This CDR3 has 14 amino acids. With 1 base clipped from V and 4 bases from J, the junction kept 4 bases outside the gene matches. Germline V gene data show CDR1 as DFQATT and CDR2 as SNEGSKA (reference sequence). The CDR3 reads CSARAPGGYNEQFF. The CDR3 coding sequence is TGCAGTGCTAGAGCCCCCGGGGGGTACAATGAGCAGTTCTTC.

This CDR3 is CASSYSNGYTF. CDR3 sequence (DNA): TGTGCCAGCAGTTATAGCAACGGCTACACCTTC. The V and J genes are TRBV12-3 or TRBV12-4 and TRBJ1-2, with D uncertain. V lost 4 bases and J lost 8, with 8 bases in between. The CDR3 contains 11 residues.

The chain links TRBV19 to TRBJ1-1, with D hard to call. V lost 3 bases and J 4 bases, leaving 18 bases between the germline ends. The CDR3 is made up of 16 amino acids. Germline V gene sequence: CDR1 LNHDA, CDR2 SQIVND (reference sequence). The CDR3 reads CASSISSLGEGTEAFF. The CDR3 region has the DNA TGTGCCAGTAGTATCTCCTCACTTGGGGAGGGCACTGAAGCTTTCTTT. Using reference TRBV19 and TRBJ1-1 for the parts outside the CDR3, the full variable domain is DGGITQSPKYLFRKEGQNVTLSCEQNLNHDAMYWYRQDPGQGLRLIYYSQIVNDFQKGDIAEGYSVSREKKESFPLTVTSAQKNPTAFYLCASSISSLGEGTEAFFGQGTRLTVV.

This clonotype was observed once. The gene calls are TRBV19 and TRBJ1-5; 9 bases are a match to TRBD1. V shed 8 bases and J 16 bases; nucleotides not matched to a gene: 3. The CDR3 runs to 9 residues. Germline V lookup: CDR1 LNHDA, CDR2 SQIVND (reference sequence). The CDR3 is CASWDREHF. CDR3 in DNA: TGTGCCAGTTGGGACAGGGAACATTTT.

J is TRBJ1-1 and V is TRBV20-1; 7 bases are shared with TRBD1. J was trimmed by 3 bases and V by 2 bases; bases with no gene match: 12. The CDR3 covers 16 residues. Per the germline V gene, CDR1 is DFQATT and CDR2 is SNEGSKA (reference sequence). The CDR3 protein is CSARQMTGYTHTEAFF. CDR3 in DNA: TGCAGTGCTAGACAAATGACAGGGTATACCCACACTGAAGCTTTCTTT.

The chain couples TRBV15 to TRBJ2-5; the D gene is possibly TRBD2 (6 bases). The V gene lost 4 bases and the J gene lost 2 bases, with 20 bases spanning the gap. CDR3 size: 17 residues. Germline CDR1 is LNHNV and CDR2 is YYDKDF (reference sequence). The CDR3 DNA reads TGTGCCACCAGCAAGTCTACCGGGACTCCTCCTCAAGAGACCCAGTACTTC. Its protein is CATSKSTGTPPQETQYF.

The genes are TRBV27 and TRBJ2-7; perhaps TRBD2 as D (5 bases). The CDR3 loop spans 14 amino acids. Germline loops: CDR1 MNHEY, CDR2 SMNVEV (reference sequence). V was clipped by 5 bases and J by 7 bases, with 18 bases between them. DNA of the CDR3: TGTGCCAGCAGTGCGCTCCCGCGGACGGGAGAGCAGTACTTC. Its translation: CASSALPRTGEQYF.

The CDR3 loop is CASSSSAARTAYEQYF. In DNA form, the CDR3 reads TGTGCCAGCAGCTCCTCCGCGGCCAGGACCGCCTACGAGCAGTACTTC. The chain links TRBV27 to TRBJ2-7, with no clear D. Germline V gene sequence: CDR1 MNHEY, CDR2 SMNVEV (reference sequence). The V end was cut by 6 bases, the J end by 2 bases, with 20 bases between. The CDR3 contains 16 residues.